This T cell receptor (beta chain) emerged from a study of cytomegalovirus exposure and HLA in healthy donors. The overall study: HLA-typed donors were the source of 83 million or so unique TCRs, which an early data release held.

Turning to this clone: Its antigen is not identified.

Overall study findings and caveats: Reportedly, a later analysis found an Asian-associated ancestry cluster had fewer N-insertions than the roughly 700-donor mean.

PCR amplification relied on 60 Vbeta primers (plus 13 Jbeta primers). The table came from immunoSEQ multiplex PCR; TCRdb's copy has only in-frame clones and leaves some out. The sample includes roughly 200,000 clones, about 88% of them seen just once. The V end lost 2 bases, the J end lost 4 bases, and 14 bases lay between the germline ends. Germline assignment: CDR1 MDHEN and CDR2 SYDVKM. The CDR3 has 15 amino acids. The rearrangement uses TRBV28 and TRBJ1-2; D remains ambiguous. The material sequenced was PBMCs. This TCR came from a woman aged 30 to 39 in good health and CMV-seronegative. This chain's CDR3 is CASSLGLSGPYGYTF. The CDR3 DNA sequence: TGTGCCAGCAGTTTAGGACTGTCTGGCCCCTATGGCTACACCTTC.